Listed here is a single T cell receptor (beta chain). Its antigen is currently unknown. The data were taken from a study of cytomegalovirus exposure and HLA in healthy donors. Study-wide results and limits: Association of a missense DCLRE1C variant with TCR beta V- and J-gene trimming was reported in a later analysis. Confirmation was obtained in vitro that a few CMV-associated chains are specific for CMV antigens.

In the PCR, 60 Vbeta and 13 Jbeta primers were used. TCRdb's table, derived via immunoSEQ multiplex PCR, lists solely in-frame clones and lacks some. This sample yields some 160,000 clones, of which approximately 81% are seen a single time; approximately 2.7% belongs to the top ten. The CDR3 length is 13 residues. Trimming took 8 bases from V and 7 from J, leaving 20 bases between them. The V gene's germline CDR1 is GTSNPN and CDR2 SVGIG (reference sequence). This TCR was sampled from a boy aged 2 to 9 in good health and CMV-seronegative. Input material: PBMCs. This sequence joins TRBV30 and TRBJ1-2; D is uncertain. The CDR3 DNA reads TGTGCCCGCCGGTCCGCCCGCGATTTTGGCTACACCTTC. Protein: CARRSARDFGYTF. The full variable domain, rest sourced from reference TRBV30 and TRBJ1-2, is SQTIHQWPATLVQPVGSPLSLECTVEGTSNPNLYWYRQAAGRGLQLLFYSVGIGQISSEVPQNLSASRPQDRQFILSSKKLLLSDSGFYLCARRSARDFGYTFGSGTRLTVV.